The clone carrying this T cell receptor (beta chain) was seen ten or more times. Its specificity is not known. These data come from a study of T cell repertoires in cytomegalovirus infection. Looking at the study overall: In the study, CMV epitopes included recently identified HLA-C-restricted and well-studied HLA-B-restricted ones. Public TCR beta signatures provided an indication of both CMV infection and a matching HLA type.

This CDR3 is built from 16 residues. Germline V gene sequence: CDR1 KGHDR, CDR2 SFDVKD. V was clipped by 11 bases and J by 6 bases; unmatched bases: 18. TCRdb called the reads again in MiXCR, with one record for every CDR3 protein. The sample comprises about 270,000 distinct CDR3 sequences, roughly 21% of which are singletons, and under 25% rests with the top ten. Overall study results and limits: Adding up the frequency of public TCR beta families identified people who carried CMV plus the relevant HLA. Clonotype analysis showed dominance of the ex vivo response by HLA-C-restricted CMV-specific TCR beta clonotypes.

This chain links TRBV24-1 with TRBJ2-1; 7 bases align to TRBD2. Source: cultured PBMCs, taken from culture after CMV antigen stimulation. The receptor was isolated from a human donor in good health (CMV status not recorded). Some clones in this sample may be carry-over from other donors' samples. The CDR3 DNA follows: TGTGCCATGCCTAAACATCCAGCGGGATGCTGCAATGAGCAGTTCTTC. Its protein product is CAMPKHPAGCCNEQFF.